The subject of this entry is one T cell receptor (beta chain). Germline CDR1 SGHVS, CDR2 FQNEAQ. The CDR3 spans 16 residues. Trimming removed 5 bases from V and 2 bases from J, with 19 bases in between. Only in-frame clones appear in the TCRdb table, and some are missing; sequencing was by immunoSEQ multiplex PCR. The top ten clones hold more than 0.6% of a sample with about 44,000 clones, roughly 92% of them seen once. The data stem from a study of T cell changes during pregnancy in multiple sclerosis. The chain employs TRBV7-8 and TRBJ2-7; D might be TRBD2 (5 bases). This clonotype originated in a female donor with multiple sclerosis, enrolled in a pregnancy study. The sample was CD4+ T cells from peripheral blood mononuclear cells, taken in the first trimester of pregnancy. The DNA for the CDR3 is TGTGCCAGCAGCCAAGAGGGTCGGGCCATCCCCTACGAGCAGTACTTC. This codes for CASSQEGRAIPYEQYF.